A selection of T cell receptor beta chains follows, all from one sample in a study of T cells after yellow fever vaccination. TCRdb re-called the 5' RACE reads with MiXCR, one entry per CDR3 protein. The profile covers approximately 450,000 distinct CDR3 sequences, with roughly a sixth appearing a single time and about a sixth taken by the ten largest. Sequencing used PBMCs, obtained before the yellow fever booster vaccination. These receptors were collected from a man between 18 and 29 years old who received the YFV17D yellow fever vaccine. The CDR3 runs from the conserved cysteine through the conserved F or W. Fields, in order: V gene, J gene, D gene, clone size, CDR3 DNA, CDR3 protein. A D gene is named only where the DNA matches it firmly. Size tells how often a clone was seen (once, few, many) or the class of an expanded clone, and some rows leave it out.

V: TRBV7-9; J: TRBJ1-1; D: NA; size: few; DNA: TGTGCCAGCAGCTTTGGGGGGATCGCTGAAGCTTTCTTT; CDR3: CASSFGGIAEAFF
V: TRBV15; J: TRBJ1-3; D: NA; size: NA; DNA: TGTGCCACCAGCAGCGCTCCAGGGGATCTTGGAAACACCATATATTTT; CDR3: CATSSAPGDLGNTIYF
V: TRBV15; J: TRBJ2-3; D: NA; size: few; DNA: TGTGCCACCAGCATAACGGGGGCAGATACGCAGTATTTT; CDR3: CATSITGADTQYF
V: TRBV20-1; J: TRBJ2-3; D: NA; size: few; DNA: TGCAGTGCTAGTCGCGCCCCCAGTGGCACAGATACGCAGTATTTT; CDR3: CSASRAPSGTDTQYF
V: TRBV12-3/TRBV12-4; J: TRBJ1-1; D: NA; size: NA; DNA: TGTGCCAGCGCCTGGGCAGTTGAAGCTTTCTTT; CDR3: CASAWAVEAFF
V: TRBV5-1; J: TRBJ2-3; D: TRBD2; size: NA; DNA: TGCGCCAGCAGCGGGACTAGCGGGGTCCGGGGCACAGATACGCAGTATTTT; CDR3: CASSGTSGVRGTDTQYF
V: TRBV12-3/TRBV12-4; J: TRBJ2-2; D: NA; size: many; DNA: TGTGCCAGCAGTTTTGAGACCGGGGAGCTGTTTTTT; CDR3: CASSFETGELFF
V: TRBV21-1; J: TRBJ1-6; D: NA; size: few; DNA: TGTGCCAGCAGCATGTGGTCATCTAATTCACCCCTCCACTTT; CDR3: CASSMWSSNSPLHF
V: TRBV6-5; J: TRBJ2-7; D: NA; size: NA; DNA: TGTGCCAGCAGTTATAGGGAACAGAGCTACGAGCAGTACTTC; CDR3: CASSYREQSYEQYF
V: TRBV27; J: TRBJ1-5; D: NA; size: NA; DNA: TGTGCCAGCGGCCGGCGGGAGGGAAGGTATAGCAATCAGCCCCAGCATTTT; CDR3: CASGRREGRYSNQPQHF
V: TRBV2; J: TRBJ2-5; D: TRBD1; size: NA; DNA: TGTGCCATCAGAACTCCAAGCAGGGGGAAATTCCAAGAGACCCAGTACTTC; CDR3: CAIRTPSRGKFQETQYF
V: TRBV2; J: TRBJ2-3; D: NA; size: once; DNA: TGTGCCAGCAGTGAAGCGGGGGGCCACGCAGATACGCAGTATTTT; CDR3: CASSEAGGHADTQYF
V: TRBV7-9; J: TRBJ1-2; D: NA; size: few; DNA: TGTGCCAGCAGCTTATTTCCAGGGGATGGCTACACCTTC; CDR3: CASSLFPGDGYTF
V: TRBV7-2; J: TRBJ2-3; D: NA; size: NA; DNA: TGTGCCAGCAGTTTTAGATCGCGGGGAAGCACAGATACGCAGTATTTT; CDR3: CASSFRSRGSTDTQYF
V: TRBV7-2; J: TRBJ2-1; D: TRBD1; size: NA; DNA: TGTGCCAGCAGCACAGGGGTTGGCTCCTACAATGAGCAGTTCTTC; CDR3: CASSTGVGSYNEQFF
V: TRBV7-2; J: TRBJ2-7; D: TRBD1; size: few; DNA: TGTGCCAGCAGCCCTAGGACAGGTTCCTACGAGCAGTACTTC; CDR3: CASSPRTGSYEQYF
V: TRBV7-2; J: TRBJ2-2; D: NA; size: few; DNA: TGTGCCAGGGCGGGGTACACCGGGGAGCTGTTTTTT; CDR3: CARAGYTGELFF